Each of the 31 T cell receptor beta chains below was sequenced from the same sample in a study of CD8 T cells in Susac syndrome. It was with random hexamers that roughly 0.45 to 1 ug RNA was reverse transcribed. MiXCR, applied by TCRdb to the immunoSEQ multiplex PCR reads, yields one record per CDR3 protein. Among under 550,000 distinct CDR3 sequences listed, 85% to 90% were seen once. Sequencing was performed on CD8+ T cells from PBMCs. The receptors derive from a human donor with multiple sclerosis.

V and J are TRBV4-2 and TRBJ2-7, with TRBD2 as a possible D gene (5 bases). This CDR3 spans 15 amino acids. V lost 4 bases and J lost 0, with 13 bases in between. CDR1 is LGHNA, CDR2 YNFKEQ, per germline. CDR3 in amino acids: CASSPDYSFSYEQYF. In DNA, the CDR3 is TGTGCCAGCAGCCCCGACTACTCCTTCTCCTACGAGCAGTACTTC.

The chain uses TRBV6-5 and TRBJ1-5; D gene unclear. V was clipped by 6 bases and J by 7 bases, with 13 bases between them. This CDR3 comprises 13 residues. Germline CDR1 and CDR2: MNHEY and SVGAGI. The CDR3 DNA sequence: TGTGCCAGCAGCAACGGGTTTAACCAGCCCCAGCATTTT. Its translation: CASSNGFNQPQHF.

The chain combines TRBV7-9 with TRBJ2-6; 7 bases are shared with TRBD2. CDR3 size: 19 residues. The V gene's germline CDR1 is SEHNR and CDR2 FQNEAQ (reference sequence). With V trimmed by 1 base and J by 0 bases, 9 bases remained unmatched. The CDR3 sequence is CASSLVSGTTGSGANVLTF. The CDR3 bases are TGTGCCAGCAGCTTAGTGAGCGGGACCACCGGCTCTGGGGCCAACGTCCTGACTTTC.

The CDR3 sequence is CASSVVAGDTGDTQYF. Here the CDR3 DNA reads TGCGCCAGCAGCGTGGTAGCGGGAGATACTGGGGATACGCAGTATTTT. The rearrangement uses TRBV4-1 and TRBJ2-3; 9 bases agree with TRBD2. From germline, CDR1 is MGHRA and CDR2 YSYEKL. The CDR3 loop spans 16 amino acids. After removal of 5 bases from V and 6 bases from J, the junction contained 12 bases not matched to a gene.

The chain employs TRBV29-1 and TRBJ1-3, with TRBD1 matching over 9 bases. Trimming cost V 5 bases and J 3 bases; bases outside gene matches: 2. This CDR3 has 13 residues. Per germline, CDR1 SQVTM and CDR2 ANQGSEA. The CDR3, as DNA: TGCAGCGTTACAGGGGGCCGTGGAAACACCATATATTTT. As protein: CSVTGGRGNTIYF.

This clonotype was seen a handful of times. DNA of the CDR3: TGTGCCAGCAGTGAAGACGGGGACCTCTGGAGGGCTTTCTTT. Translation: CASSEDGDLWRAFF. This chain links TRBV6-1 with TRBJ1-1; maybe TRBD1 (5 bases). CDR3 length: 14 residues. Trimming took 1 base from V and 11 from J, leaving 17 bases between them. Looked up from germline, CDR1 is MNHNS and CDR2 is SASEGT.

The chain couples TRBV19 to TRBJ2-5; D is possibly TRBD2 (6 bases). V lost 2 bases, J lost 1 base, and 11 bases lay in between. The CDR3 length is 15 residues. Germline V lookup: CDR1 LNHDA, CDR2 SQIVND (reference sequence). CDR3 amino acids: CASSISAGTQETQYF. The CDR3 nucleotides are TGTGCCAGTAGTATATCCGCGGGGACCCAAGAGACCCAGTACTTC.

The chain combines TRBV7-9 with TRBJ1-5; the D is unclear. V was shortened by 5 bases and J by 0 bases, with 20 bases between the two germline ends. Germline V lookup: CDR1 SEHNR, CDR2 FQNEAQ (reference sequence). The CDR3 has 18 amino acids. CDR3 sequence: CASSPDIPADYSNQPQHF. The CDR3 nucleotides read TGTGCCAGCAGCCCAGATATTCCGGCAGACTATAGCAATCAGCCCCAGCATTTT.

The V and J genes are TRBV7-6 and TRBJ2-1, with 12 bases that match TRBD2. Trimming took 2 bases from V and 0 from J; bases not matched to a gene: 2. This CDR3 is 17 amino acids long. Germline V gene data show CDR1 as SGHVS and CDR2 as FNYEAQ. CDR3 DNA: TGTGCCAGCAGCTTATCTAGCGGGGGGGCCTCCTACAATGAGCAGTTCTTC. Its translation: CASSLSSGGASYNEQFF.

In this sample, this clonotype turned up a few times. The rearrangement uses TRBV28 and TRBJ1-5; D is ambiguous. The CDR3 runs 14 residues. Trimming cost V 5 bases and J 1 base, with 9 bases left between them. Looked up from germline, CDR1 is MDHEN and CDR2 is SYDVKM. The CDR3 loop reads CASSPLESNQPQHF. The CDR3 DNA sequence: TGTGCCAGCAGTCCGCTAGAAAGCAATCAGCCCCAGCATTTT.

V gene TRBV28 combines with J gene TRBJ2-3; 8 bases align to TRBD1. The germline V gene encodes CDR1 MDHEN and CDR2 SYDVKM. The junction had 8 bases not matched to a gene; V was cut back by 1 base and J by 2 bases. The CDR3 is 17 amino acids. CDR3: CASSLFQGADDTDTQYF. The CDR3 DNA sequence: TGTGCCAGCAGTTTATTCCAGGGGGCGGACGACACAGATACGCAGTATTTT. Full variable domain (outside the CDR3, taken from reference TRBV28 and TRBJ2-3): DVKVTQSSRYLVKRTGEKVFLECVQDMDHENMFWYRQDPGLGLRLIYFSYDVKMKEKGDIPEGYSVSREKKERFSLILESASTNQTSMYLCASSLFQGADDTDTQYFGPGTRLTVL.

J is TRBJ2-7 and V is TRBV19; D might be TRBD1 (6 bases). This CDR3 region has 14 residues. Trimming removed 4 bases from V and 3 bases from J, with 13 bases in between. Looked up from germline, CDR1 is LNHDA and CDR2 is SQIVND (reference sequence). DNA of the CDR3: TGTGCCAGTAGTACATTTGGACAGAACTACGAGCAGTACTTC. It is translated as CASSTFGQNYEQYF. Supplemented by reference TRBV19 and TRBJ2-7, the full variable domain reads DGGITQSPKYLFRKEGQNVTLSCEQNLNHDAMYWYRQDPGQGLRLIYYSQIVNDFQKGDIAEGYSVSREKKESFPLTVTSAQKNPTAFYLCASSTFGQNYEQYFGPGTRLTVT.

This clonotype has just a few counts. The chain combines TRBV19 with TRBJ1-5; D perhaps matches TRBD1 (5 bases). The CDR3 spans 12 residues. The ends were cut back, 1 base at V and 8 bases at J, with 6 bases in the middle. CDR1 and CDR2 (germline): LNHDA, SQIVND (reference sequence). DNA of the CDR3: TGTGCCAGTAGTATAGGAGGGGAGCCCCAGCATTTT. It is translated as CASSIGGEPQHF.

This sequence joins TRBV28 and TRBJ2-2, with TRBD2 matching over 7 bases. This CDR3 region has 17 residues. CDR1 MDHEN and CDR2 SYDVKM come from the germline V gene. The junction had 11 bases not matched to a gene; V was cut back by 2 bases and J by 5 bases. CDR3 nucleotide sequence: TGTGCCAGCAGTTTAACGGGGCGGGAGCGTTTGACCGGGGAGCTGTTTTTT. It encodes CASSLTGRERLTGELFF.

V and J are TRBV27 and TRBJ1-1, with 9 bases aligning to TRBD1. The CDR3 length is 16 residues. Looked up from germline, CDR1 is MNHEY and CDR2 is SMNVEV (reference sequence). The J segment lost 5 bases and the V segment lost 4 bases, leaving 11 bases of the junction unmatched. CDR3 loop: CASSSRGTGYVTEAFF. The CDR3 DNA is TGTGCCAGCAGTTCTAGGGGGACAGGGTATGTGACTGAAGCTTTCTTT.

V is TRBV5-6 and J is TRBJ2-7; no firm D call. Germline V lookup: CDR1 SGHDT, CDR2 YYEEEE. V lost 6 bases, J lost 4 bases, and 17 bases lay in between. The CDR3 loop spans 14 amino acids. CDR3 region: CASTSWKTAYEQYF. The CDR3 DNA follows: TGTGCCAGCACCTCATGGAAAACAGCTTACGAGCAGTACTTC.

V is TRBV6-2 or TRBV6-3 and J is TRBJ2-1; 8 nucleotides line up with TRBD2. With V trimmed by 3 bases and J by 10 bases, 14 bases remained unmatched. The germline V gene has CDR1 MNHEY and CDR2 SVGEGT. The CDR3 totals 16 residues. CDR3 coding DNA: TGTGCCAGCAGTTATTCCCAAGCGGGAGCTAGGGGGGAGCAGTTCTTC. Translated: CASSYSQAGARGEQFF.

The rearrangement joins TRBV10-3 to TRBJ2-1; D uncertain. V dropped 2 bases and J dropped 5 bases, with 10 bases sitting between them. Germline CDR1 and CDR2: ENHRY and SYGVKD. The CDR3 length is 14 residues. This chain's CDR3 is CAISEVLTDNEQFF. The CDR3 DNA sequence: TGTGCCATCAGTGAGGTATTAACCGACAATGAGCAGTTCTTC.

This clonotype was seen only once. V gene TRBV27 combines with J gene TRBJ2-1; TRBD2 matches at 9 bases. Germline values: CDR1 MNHEY, CDR2 SMNVEV (reference sequence). This CDR3 is built from 15 residues. J gave up 4 bases and V 7 bases, and 8 bases lay outside the gene matches. In DNA form, the CDR3 reads TGTGCCAGCAAGCAGCTAGCGGGAAATTACAATGAGCAGTTCTTC. Translated, it gives CASKQLAGNYNEQFF.

This rearrangement joins TRBV19 to TRBJ2-7; 9 nucleotides align to TRBD1. This CDR3 is 13 amino acids long. The germline CDR1 and CDR2 sequences are LNHDA and SQIVND (reference sequence). The J segment lost 6 bases and the V segment lost 9 bases, leaving 9 bases of the junction unmatched. The CDR3 DNA is TGTGCCAGCCTGGGACAGGGTTCCGTCGAGCAGTACTTC. The encoded protein is CASLGQGSVEQYF.

The CDR3 coding sequence is TGTGCCAGCAGCCAAGATTTAGGGGAGGGCAGGGACTATGGCTACACCTTC. Amino acid sequence: CASSQDLGEGRDYGYTF. This chain links TRBV3-1 with TRBJ1-2; D perhaps matches TRBD1 (5 bases). V lost 0 bases, J lost 3 bases, and 17 bases lay in between. The length of the CDR3 is 17 residues. Germline CDR1 and CDR2: LGHDT and YNNKEL (reference sequence).

This clonotype was seen just once. The chain links TRBV6-5 to TRBJ2-7; weak D call: TRBD2 (6 bases). Germline V gives CDR1 MNHEY, CDR2 SVGAGI. V lost 6 bases to trimming and J lost 2 bases, with 14 bases between them. This CDR3 has 14 residues. CDR3 sequence reads: CASRTIRGTYEQYF. The CDR3 DNA is TGTGCCAGCAGAACAATTCGGGGGACCTACGAGCAGTACTTC.

The V and J genes are TRBV28 and TRBJ2-1; D gene ambiguous. The CDR3 contains 13 residues. Trimming left V 6 bases short and J 8 bases short, with 14 bases between. The germline V gene has CDR1 MDHEN and CDR2 SYDVKM. This CDR3 reads CASRPASGHEQFF. CDR3 nucleotides: TGTGCCAGCAGGCCGGCCTCAGGACATGAGCAGTTCTTC.

V usage is TRBV5-5 and J usage is TRBJ1-5; D is unclear. The CDR3 runs 14 residues. Per the germline V gene, CDR1 is SGHKS and CDR2 is YYEKEE (reference sequence). The V and J ends lost 0 bases and 6 bases respectively, with 10 bases between them. The CDR3 bases are TGTGCCAGCAGCTTGGAGTACGGTATTCAGCCCCAGCATTTT. Protein sequence: CASSLEYGIQPQHF.

V is TRBV3-1 and J is TRBJ1-1; D perhaps matches TRBD1 (5 bases). The V end lost 1 base, the J end lost 1 base, and 10 bases lay between the germline ends. The germline CDR1 and CDR2 sequences are LGHDT and YNNKEL (reference sequence). The CDR3 is made up of 15 amino acids. CDR3 sequence: CASSQGGQGNTEAFF. In DNA, the CDR3 is TGTGCCAGCAGCCAAGGAGGTCAGGGGAACACTGAAGCTTTCTTT.

CDR3: CASSHSNQPQHF. Written as DNA, the CDR3 is TGTGCCAGCAGTCACAGCAATCAGCCCCAGCATTTT. The chain couples TRBV27 to TRBJ1-5, with D uncertain. CDR3 length equals 12 residues. Germline V CDR1 and CDR2: MNHEY, SMNVEV (reference sequence). Trimming shortened V by 5 bases and J by 1 base, and 3 bases separated the two germline ends.

Concerning this clonotype: The junction departs from germline at one end; a sequencing error may be responsible. The chain uses TRBV29-1 and TRBJ2-7; D is possibly TRBD2 (5 bases). Looked up from germline, CDR1 is SQVTM and CDR2 is ANQGSEA. This CDR3 is 14 amino acids long. CDR3 in amino acids: CGVEVERSSYEQYF. The CDR3 nucleotides are TGCGGCGTTGAAGTAGAGCGGAGCTCCTACGAGCAGTACTTC.

This clonotype appeared a few times. The chain is built from TRBV7-9 and TRBJ1-1; TRBD1 is a possible D gene (6 bases). The CDR3 consists of 15 residues. The V end lost 0 bases, the J end lost 1 base, and 9 bases lay between the germline ends. Germline V gene lookup returns CDR1 SEHNR and CDR2 FQNEAQ (reference sequence). The CDR3 loop is CASSLAGTPNTEAFF. The CDR3 coding sequence is TGTGCCAGCAGCTTAGCCGGGACACCGAACACTGAAGCTTTCTTT.

The chain links TRBV21-1 to TRBJ1-4; no DNA check was done on the table's D call, TRBD1. TRBV21-1 is given as a pseudogene. The CDR3 runs to 14 residues. CDR3 DNA sequence: TGTGCCAGCAGACAGACAGGGTATAATGAAAAACTGTTTTTT. Amino acids: CASRQTGYNEKLFF.

The table lists this clonotype with a few counts. The chain joins TRBV14 to TRBJ1-1; 7 bases are a match to TRBD1. The CDR3 totals 13 residues. In germline, CDR1 is SGHDN, CDR2 FVKESK. V shed 3 bases and J 7 bases; nucleotides not matched to a gene: 5. CDR3 residues: CASSQPGTVEAFF. The CDR3 DNA reads as TGTGCCAGCAGCCAGCCCGGGACAGTTGAAGCTTTCTTT.

The chain has TRBV30 and TRBJ1-1; D is unresolved. CDR3 length: 15 residues. Trimming pared 3 bases from V and 1 base from J, leaving 15 bases between. The V gene's germline CDR1 is GTSNPN and CDR2 SVGIG (reference sequence). DNA of the CDR3: TGTGCCTGGAGCTCAAGGACGGTGCCGAACACTGAAGCTTTCTTT. This encodes CAWSSRTVPNTEAFF.